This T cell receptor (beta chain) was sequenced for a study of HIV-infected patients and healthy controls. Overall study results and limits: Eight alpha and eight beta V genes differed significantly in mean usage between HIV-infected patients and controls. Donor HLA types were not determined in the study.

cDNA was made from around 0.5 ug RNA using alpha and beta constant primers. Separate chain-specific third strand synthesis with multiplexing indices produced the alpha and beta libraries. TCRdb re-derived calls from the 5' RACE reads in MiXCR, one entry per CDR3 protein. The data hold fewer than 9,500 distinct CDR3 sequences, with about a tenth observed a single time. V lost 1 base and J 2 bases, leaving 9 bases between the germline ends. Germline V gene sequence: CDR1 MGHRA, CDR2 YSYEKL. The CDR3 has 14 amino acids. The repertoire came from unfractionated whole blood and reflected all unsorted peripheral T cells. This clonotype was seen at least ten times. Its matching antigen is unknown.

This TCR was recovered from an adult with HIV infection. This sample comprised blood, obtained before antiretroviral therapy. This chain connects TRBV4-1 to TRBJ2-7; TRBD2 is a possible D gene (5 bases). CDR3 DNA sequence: TGCGCCAGCAGCCAAGGACGGGGAACCTACGAGCAGTACTTC. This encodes CASSQGRGTYEQYF.